Following are 13 T cell receptor beta chains from one sample sequenced in a study of blood T cell repertoires in COVID-19. Profiling relied on immunoSEQ multiplex PCR, and the TCRdb table lists in-frame clones only, not all of them. The sample consists of more than 300,000 clones, about nine tenths of them appearing once. The sample taken for sequencing was peripheral blood. Receptor source: a woman under 40 with COVID-19, enrolled during active disease.

V gene TRBV5-4 combines with J gene TRBJ1-4, with no clear D. CDR3 length equals 15 residues. V lost 4 bases and J lost 0, with 10 bases in between. Germline V lookup: CDR1 SGHNT, CDR2 YYREEE (reference sequence). CDR3 sequence reads: CASSQRSATNEKLFF. The CDR3 DNA reads TGTGCCAGCAGCCAGAGGAGTGCAACTAATGAAAAACTGTTTTTT.

V is TRBV6-4 and J is TRBJ2-1; 7 nucleotides line up with TRBD1. CDR1 MRHNA and CDR2 SNTAGT come from the germline V gene. This CDR3 contains 18 residues. With V trimmed by 4 bases and J by 0 bases, 12 bases remained unmatched. The CDR3 DNA sequence: TGTGCCAGCAGTGTCCCGGGACAGCCAACAAGCTCCTACAATGAGCAGTTCTTC. It specifies CASSVPGQPTSSYNEQFF.

J is TRBJ1-3 and V is TRBV7-6; possibly TRBD1 for D (5 bases). The V gene lost 3 bases and the J gene lost 0 bases, with 18 bases spanning the gap. Germline V gene sequence: CDR1 SGHVS, CDR2 FNYEAQ. This CDR3 comprises 18 residues. The CDR3 protein is CASSFSHLQDPSGNTIYF. CDR3 DNA: TGTGCCAGCAGCTTTTCCCACTTACAGGACCCCTCTGGAAACACCATATATTTT.

The chain has TRBV5-5 and TRBJ2-7; D remains unclear. The V gene's germline CDR1 is SGHKS and CDR2 YYEKEE (reference sequence). Trimming stripped 0 bases from V and 0 bases from J, with 7 bases between. The CDR3 is made up of 14 amino acids. The CDR3, as DNA: TGTGCCAGCAGCTTGGAGTACAGCTCCTACGAGCAGTACGTC. Encoded protein: CASSLEYSSYEQYV.

The chain has TRBV5-1 and TRBJ2-5; 16 nucleotides agree with TRBD2. V lost 4 bases, J lost 1 base, and 7 bases stayed unmatched. The CDR3 sequence is 18 residues long. Germline V gives CDR1 SGHRS, CDR2 YFSETQ. Here the CDR3 reads CASSKMGLAGGFQETQYF. The CDR3 nucleotides are TGCGCCAGCAGCAAGATGGGACTAGCGGGGGGGTTCCAAGAGACCCAGTACTTC.

CDR3 region: CASSLGRNSGPTDTQYF. For the CDR3, the DNA is TGTGCCAGCAGCTTAGGAAGGAATAGCGGTCCCACAGATACGCAGTATTTT. V and J are TRBV7-3 and TRBJ2-3; weak D call: TRBD2 (6 bases). Germline CDR1 is SGHTA and CDR2 is FQGTGA. Trimming pared 2 bases from V and 2 bases from J, leaving 17 bases between. CDR3 length: 17 amino acids.

V gene TRBV15 combines with J gene TRBJ1-2; maybe TRBD1 (6 bases). The CDR3 consists of 14 residues. Germline V lookup: CDR1 LNHNV, CDR2 YYDKDF (reference sequence). The V end lost 1 base, the J end lost 2 bases, and 8 bases lay between the germline ends. CDR3 region: CATSRVTGNYGYTF. CDR3 coding DNA: TGTGCCACCAGCAGAGTAACAGGGAACTATGGCTACACCTTC.

The V call is TRBV11-2, the J call TRBJ2-7; 9 positions match TRBD2. This CDR3 region has 15 residues. V dropped 4 bases and J dropped 3; count of bases not matched to a gene: 7. The germline V gene has CDR1 SGHAT and CDR2 FQNNGV. The CDR3, as DNA: TGTGCCAGCAGCTCACCGGGACTAGCTGGCTACGAGCAGTACGTC. This sequence encodes CASSSPGLAGYEQYV.

This chain links TRBV5-1 with TRBJ2-1; D remains unclear. The length of the CDR3 is 13 residues. The germline gives CDR1 SGHRS, CDR2 YFSETQ. V was pared by 4 bases and J by 8 bases, with 13 bases between. The CDR3 loop reads CASSEVNSDEQFF. The CDR3 nucleotides are TGCGCCAGCAGCGAAGTCAACTCGGATGAGCAGTTCTTC.

The chain joins TRBV3-1 (or the pseudogene TRBV3-2) to TRBJ2-1; 8 nucleotides line up with TRBD2. V was clipped by 2 bases and J by 14 bases; unmatched bases: 5. This CDR3 has 12 residues. CDR1 is LGHDT, CDR2 YNNKEL, per germline (reference sequence). The CDR3 protein is CASSQSGTREFF. In nucleotides, the CDR3 is TGTGCCAGCAGCCAATCCGGGACTAGGGAGTTCTTC.

The rearrangement uses TRBV5-1 and TRBJ2-7, with a possible D match to TRBD2 (5 bases). Trimming cost V 4 bases and J 4 bases, with 12 bases left between them. Looked up from germline, CDR1 is SGHRS and CDR2 is YFSETQ. CDR3 length equals 13 residues. The CDR3 DNA reads as TGCGCCAGCAGCGCCGACTCGGGGTACGAGCAGTACTTC. Protein sequence: CASSADSGYEQYF. The entire variable domain, with the rest obtained from reference TRBV5-1 and TRBJ2-7, is as follows: KAGVTQTPRYLIKTRGQQVTLSCSPISGHRSVSWYQQTPGQGLQFLFEYFSETQRNKGNFPGRFSGRQFSNSRSEMNVSTLELGDSALYLCASSADSGYEQYFGPGTRLTVT.

The chain carries TRBV6-4 and TRBJ1-1; the D gene is possibly TRBD1 (5 bases). V was pared by 0 bases and J by 2 bases, with 7 bases between. CDR3 size: 14 residues. The V gene's germline CDR1 is MRHNA and CDR2 SNTAGT. The CDR3 sequence is CASSDSGGNTEAFF. The DNA of the CDR3 is TGTGCCAGCAGTGACTCGGGGGGAAACACTGAAGCTTTCTTT.

This chain joins TRBV5-1 and TRBJ2-1, with a weak D call TRBD2 (6 bases). Looked up from germline, CDR1 is SGHRS and CDR2 is YFSETQ. This CDR3 has 13 residues. Trimming cost V 4 bases and J 5 bases, with 10 bases left between them. The CDR3 is CASSSRGNNEQFF. The CDR3 DNA reads TGCGCCAGCAGCAGCCGGGGGAACAATGAGCAGTTCTTC.